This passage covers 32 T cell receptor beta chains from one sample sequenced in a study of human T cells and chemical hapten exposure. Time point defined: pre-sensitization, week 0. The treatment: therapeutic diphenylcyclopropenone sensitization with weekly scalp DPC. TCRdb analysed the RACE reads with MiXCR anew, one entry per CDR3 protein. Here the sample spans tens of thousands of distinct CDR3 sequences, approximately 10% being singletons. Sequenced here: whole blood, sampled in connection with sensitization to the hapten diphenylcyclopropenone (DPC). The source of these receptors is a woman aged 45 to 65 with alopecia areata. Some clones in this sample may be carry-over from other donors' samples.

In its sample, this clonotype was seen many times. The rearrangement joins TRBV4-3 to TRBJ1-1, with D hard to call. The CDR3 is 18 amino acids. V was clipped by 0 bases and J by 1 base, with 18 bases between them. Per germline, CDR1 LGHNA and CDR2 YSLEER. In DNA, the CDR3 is TGCGCCAGCAGCCAAGATTTGTTTTTCGGCCCCCAGAACACTGAAGCTTTCTTT. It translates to CASSQDLFFGPQNTEAFF.

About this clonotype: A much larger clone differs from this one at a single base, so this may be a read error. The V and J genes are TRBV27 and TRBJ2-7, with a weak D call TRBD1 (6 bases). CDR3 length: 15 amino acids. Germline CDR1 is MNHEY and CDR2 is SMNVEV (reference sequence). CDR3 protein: CASSHRDKNIYEQHF. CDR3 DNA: TGTGCCAGCAGCCACCGGGACAAAAACATCTACGAGCAGCACTTC.

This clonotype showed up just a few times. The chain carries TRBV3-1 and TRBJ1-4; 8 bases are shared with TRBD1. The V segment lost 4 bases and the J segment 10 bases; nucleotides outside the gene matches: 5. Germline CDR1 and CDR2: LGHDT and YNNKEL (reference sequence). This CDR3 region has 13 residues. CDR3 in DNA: TGTGCCAGCAGCCGGCAGGGGGCCTTAAAACTGTTTTTT. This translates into CASSRQGALKLFF.

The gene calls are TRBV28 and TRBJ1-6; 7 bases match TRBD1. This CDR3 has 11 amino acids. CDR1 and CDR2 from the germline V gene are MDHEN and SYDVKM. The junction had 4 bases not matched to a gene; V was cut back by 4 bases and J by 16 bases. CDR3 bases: TGTGCCAGCAGTTCGGGACAGCGACTCCACTTT. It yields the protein CASSSGQRLHF.

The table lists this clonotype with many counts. The CDR3 region is CASSKDRGANTEAFF. The DNA of the CDR3 is TGTGCCAGCAGCAAGGACAGGGGCGCGAACACTGAAGCTTTCTTT. The chain carries TRBV11-2 and TRBJ1-1; TRBD1 agrees at 9 bases. Germline assignment: CDR1 SGHAT and CDR2 FQNNGV. The CDR3 totals 15 residues. V gave up 5 bases and J gave up 1 base; unmatched junction bases: 5.

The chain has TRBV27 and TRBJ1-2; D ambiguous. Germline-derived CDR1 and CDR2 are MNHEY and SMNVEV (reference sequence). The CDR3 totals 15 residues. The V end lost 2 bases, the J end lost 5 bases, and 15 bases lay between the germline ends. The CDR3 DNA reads TGTGCCAGCAGTTTACAAGGCAGGCTGGGGTATGGCTACACCTTC. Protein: CASSLQGRLGYGYTF.

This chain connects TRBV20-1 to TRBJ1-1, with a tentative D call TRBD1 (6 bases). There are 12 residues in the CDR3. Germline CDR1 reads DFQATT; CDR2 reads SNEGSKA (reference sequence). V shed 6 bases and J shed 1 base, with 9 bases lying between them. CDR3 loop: CSAGQSNTEAFF. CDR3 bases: TGCAGTGCGGGACAATCGAACACTGAAGCTTTCTTT.

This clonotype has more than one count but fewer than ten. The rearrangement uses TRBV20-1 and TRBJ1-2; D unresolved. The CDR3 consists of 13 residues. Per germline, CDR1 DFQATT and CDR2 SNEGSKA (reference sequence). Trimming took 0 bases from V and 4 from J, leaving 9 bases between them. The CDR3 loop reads CSARESEIYGYTF. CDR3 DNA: TGCAGTGCTAGAGAATCCGAAATCTATGGCTACACCTTC.

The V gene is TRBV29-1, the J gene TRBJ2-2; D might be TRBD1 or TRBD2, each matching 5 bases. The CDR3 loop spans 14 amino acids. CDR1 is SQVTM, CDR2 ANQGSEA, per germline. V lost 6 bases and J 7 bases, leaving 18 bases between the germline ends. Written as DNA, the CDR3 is TGCAGCGTCCCTCGGGGCGTTAGTAACGGGGAGCTGTTTTTT. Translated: CSVPRGVSNGELFF.

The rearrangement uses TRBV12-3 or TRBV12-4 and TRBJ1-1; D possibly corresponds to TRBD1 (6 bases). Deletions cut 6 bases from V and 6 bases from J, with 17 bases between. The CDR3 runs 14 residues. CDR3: CASRDRDIPPEAFF. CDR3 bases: TGTGCCAGCAGGGACCGGGACATTCCCCCTGAAGCTTTCTTT.

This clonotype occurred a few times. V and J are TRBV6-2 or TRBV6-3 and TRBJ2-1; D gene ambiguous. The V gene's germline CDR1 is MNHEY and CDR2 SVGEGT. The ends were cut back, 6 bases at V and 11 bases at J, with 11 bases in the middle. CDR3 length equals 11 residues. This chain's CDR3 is CASRQLAQQFF. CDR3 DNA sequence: TGTGCCAGCAGACAACTGGCTCAGCAGTTCTTC.

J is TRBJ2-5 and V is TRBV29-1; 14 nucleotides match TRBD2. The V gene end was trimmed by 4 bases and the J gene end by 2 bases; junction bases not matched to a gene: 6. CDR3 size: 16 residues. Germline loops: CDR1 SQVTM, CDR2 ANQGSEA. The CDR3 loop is CSVAGLAGGNQETQYF. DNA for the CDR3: TGCAGCGTTGCCGGACTAGCGGGAGGAAATCAAGAGACCCAGTACTTC. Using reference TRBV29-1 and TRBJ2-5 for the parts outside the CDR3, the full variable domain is SAVISQKPSRDICQRGTSLTIQCQVDSQVTMMFWYRQQPGQSLTLIATANQGSEATYESGFVIDKFPISRPNLTFSTLTVSNMSPEDSSIYLCSVAGLAGGNQETQYFGPGTRLLVL.

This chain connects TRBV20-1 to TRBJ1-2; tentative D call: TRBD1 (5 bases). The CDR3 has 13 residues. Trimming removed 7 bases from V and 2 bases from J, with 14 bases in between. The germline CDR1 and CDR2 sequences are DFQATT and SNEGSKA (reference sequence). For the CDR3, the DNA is TGCAGTGGAATCCAGGGACTGAACTATGGCTACACCTTC. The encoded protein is CSGIQGLNYGYTF.

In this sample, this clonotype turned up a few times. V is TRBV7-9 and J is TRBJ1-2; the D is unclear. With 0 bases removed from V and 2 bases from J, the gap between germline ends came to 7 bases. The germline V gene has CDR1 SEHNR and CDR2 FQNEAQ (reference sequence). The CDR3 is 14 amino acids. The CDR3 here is CASSLALGNYGYTF. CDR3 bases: TGTGCCAGCAGCTTAGCGCTCGGAAACTATGGCTACACCTTC. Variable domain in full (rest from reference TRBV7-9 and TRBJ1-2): DTGVSQNPRHKITKRGQNVTFRCDPISEHNRLYWYRQTLGQGPEFLTYFQNEAQLEKSRLLSDRFSAERPKGSFSTLEIQRTEQGDSAMYLCASSLALGNYGYTFGSGTRLTVV.

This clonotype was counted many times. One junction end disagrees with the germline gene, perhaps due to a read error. The CDR3 DNA sequence: TGCAGTGCGAGAGGACTAGGAGTCGGAGATACGCAGTATTTT. Translated, it gives CSARGLGVGDTQYF. The chain combines TRBV20-1 with TRBJ2-3; 7 bases are a match to TRBD2. The CDR3 runs to 14 residues. Germline V gives CDR1 DFQATT, CDR2 SNEGSKA (reference sequence).

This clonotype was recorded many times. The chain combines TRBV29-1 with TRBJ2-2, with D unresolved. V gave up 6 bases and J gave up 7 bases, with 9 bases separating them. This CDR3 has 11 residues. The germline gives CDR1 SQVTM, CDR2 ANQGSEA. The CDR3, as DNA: TGCAGCGTGCGTGGTGGCGGGGAGCTGTTTTTT. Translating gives CSVRGGGELFF.

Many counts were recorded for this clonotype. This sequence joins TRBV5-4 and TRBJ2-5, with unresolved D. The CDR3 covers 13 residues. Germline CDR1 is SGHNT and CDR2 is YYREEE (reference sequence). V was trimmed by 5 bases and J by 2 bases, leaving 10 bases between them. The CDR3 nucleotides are TGTGCCAGCAGGGTCCCGGAGCAAGAGACCCAGTACTTC. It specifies CASRVPEQETQYF.

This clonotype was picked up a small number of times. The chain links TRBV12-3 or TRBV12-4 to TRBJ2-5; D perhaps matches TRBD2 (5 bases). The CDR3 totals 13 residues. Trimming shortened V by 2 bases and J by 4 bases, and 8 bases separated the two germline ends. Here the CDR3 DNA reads TGTGCCAGCAGTTTAAGGCTAGCAGAGACCCAGTACTTC. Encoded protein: CASSLRLAETQYF.

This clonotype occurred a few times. CDR3 protein: CASGWRPETQYF. The CDR3 DNA reads as TGTGCCAGCGGCTGGCGTCCCGAGACCCAGTACTTC. V and J are TRBV6-2 or TRBV6-3 and TRBJ2-5; D uncertain. This CDR3 is 12 amino acids long. The germline V gene has CDR1 MNHEY and CDR2 SVGEGT. The ends were cut back, 8 bases at V and 5 bases at J, with 12 bases in the middle.

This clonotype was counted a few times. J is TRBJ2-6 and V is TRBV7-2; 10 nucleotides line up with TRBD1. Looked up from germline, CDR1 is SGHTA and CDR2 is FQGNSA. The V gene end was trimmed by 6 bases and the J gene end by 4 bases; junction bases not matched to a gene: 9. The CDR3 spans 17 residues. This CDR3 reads CASRGQGLGSGANVLTF. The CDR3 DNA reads TGTGCCAGCAGGGGACAGGGGCTCGGTTCCGGGGCCAACGTCCTGACTTTC.

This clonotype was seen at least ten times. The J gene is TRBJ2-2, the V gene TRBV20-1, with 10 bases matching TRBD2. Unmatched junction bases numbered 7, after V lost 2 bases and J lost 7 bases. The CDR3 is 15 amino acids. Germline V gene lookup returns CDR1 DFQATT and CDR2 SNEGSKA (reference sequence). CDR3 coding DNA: TGCAGTGCTAGAACTAGCGGGGCGGGCGTCGGGGAGCTGTTTTTT. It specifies CSARTSGAGVGELFF.

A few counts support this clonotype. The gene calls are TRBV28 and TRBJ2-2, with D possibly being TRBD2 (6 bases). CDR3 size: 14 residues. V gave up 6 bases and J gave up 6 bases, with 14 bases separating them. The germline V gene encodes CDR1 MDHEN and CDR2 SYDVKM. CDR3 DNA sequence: TGTGCCAGCAGGCGAATCTCGGGGGCCGGGGAGCTGTTTTTT. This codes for CASRRISGAGELFF. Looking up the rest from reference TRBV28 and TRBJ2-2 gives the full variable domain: DVKVTQSSRYLVKRTGEKVFLECVQDMDHENMFWYRQDPGLGLRLIYFSYDVKMKEKGDIPEGYSVSREKKERFSLILESASTNQTSMYLCASRRISGAGELFFGEGSRLTVL.

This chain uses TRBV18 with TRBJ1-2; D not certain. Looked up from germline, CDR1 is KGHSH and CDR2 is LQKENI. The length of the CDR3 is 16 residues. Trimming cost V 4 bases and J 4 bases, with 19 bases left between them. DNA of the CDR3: TGTGCCAGCTCACTCCTCCCTGACACTGCTGTCTATGGCTACACCTTC. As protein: CASSLLPDTAVYGYTF. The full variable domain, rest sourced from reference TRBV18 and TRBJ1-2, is NAGVMQNPRHLVRRRGQEARLRCSPMKGHSHVYWYRQLPEEGLKFMVYLQKENIIDESGMPKERFSAEFPKEGPSILRIQQVVRGDSAAYFCASSLLPDTAVYGYTFGSGTRLTVV.

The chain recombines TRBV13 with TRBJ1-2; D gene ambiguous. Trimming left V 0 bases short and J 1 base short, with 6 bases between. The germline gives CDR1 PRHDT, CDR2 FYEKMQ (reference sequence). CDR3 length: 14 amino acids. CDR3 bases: TGTGCCAGCAGCTTAGGACGGCTTAACTATGGCTACACCTTC. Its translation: CASSLGRLNYGYTF.

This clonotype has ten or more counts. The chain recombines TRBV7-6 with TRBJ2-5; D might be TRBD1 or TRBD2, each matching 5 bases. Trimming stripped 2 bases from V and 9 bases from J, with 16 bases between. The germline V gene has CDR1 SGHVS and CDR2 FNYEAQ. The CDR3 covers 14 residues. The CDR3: CASSLMGTTEAQYF. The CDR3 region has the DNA TGTGCCAGCAGCTTAATGGGGACGACGGAGGCCCAGTACTTC.

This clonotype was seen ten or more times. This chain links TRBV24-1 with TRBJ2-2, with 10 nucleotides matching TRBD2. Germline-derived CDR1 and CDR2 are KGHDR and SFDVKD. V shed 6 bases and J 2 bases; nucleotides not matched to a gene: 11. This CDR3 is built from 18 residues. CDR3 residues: CATSRFGAGGQNTGELFF. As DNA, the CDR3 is TGTGCCACCAGTCGTTTCGGAGCGGGAGGGCAAAACACCGGGGAGCTGTTTTTT.

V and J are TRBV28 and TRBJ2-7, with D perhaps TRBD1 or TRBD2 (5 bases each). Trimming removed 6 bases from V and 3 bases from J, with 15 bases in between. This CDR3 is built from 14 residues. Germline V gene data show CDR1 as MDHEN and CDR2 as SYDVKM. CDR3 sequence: CASREVGTDYEQYF. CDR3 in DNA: TGTGCCAGCAGGGAGGTGGGGACGGACTACGAGCAGTACTTC.

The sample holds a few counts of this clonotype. In nucleotides, the CDR3 is TGTGCCAGCAAGTTCGGGACAGCGTATAGCAATCAGCCCCAGCATTTT. Translated, it gives CASKFGTAYSNQPQHF. The V and J genes are TRBV28 and TRBJ1-5, with 7 nucleotides matching TRBD1. Germline V CDR1 and CDR2: MDHEN, SYDVKM. The CDR3 loop spans 16 amino acids. The V segment lost 7 bases and the J segment 0 bases; nucleotides outside the gene matches: 9.

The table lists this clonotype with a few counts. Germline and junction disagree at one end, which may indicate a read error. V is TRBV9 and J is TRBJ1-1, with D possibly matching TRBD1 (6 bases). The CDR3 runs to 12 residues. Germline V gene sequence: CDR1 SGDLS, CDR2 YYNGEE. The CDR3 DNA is TGCCAAGGAGTCGAGGGGGTAGCTGAAGCTTTCTTT. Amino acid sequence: CQGVEGVAEAFF. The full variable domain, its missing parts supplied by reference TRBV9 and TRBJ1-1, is DSGVTQTPKHLITATGQRVTLRCSPRSGDLSVYWYQQSLDQGLQFLIQYYNGEERAKGNILERFSAQQFPDLHSELNLSSLELGDSALYFCQGVEGVAEAFFGQGTRLTVV.

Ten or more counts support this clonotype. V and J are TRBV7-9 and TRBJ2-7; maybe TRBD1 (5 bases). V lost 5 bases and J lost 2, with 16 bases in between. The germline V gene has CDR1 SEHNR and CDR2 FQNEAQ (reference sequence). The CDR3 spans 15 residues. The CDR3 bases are TGTGCCAGCAGCCCCGCTAGAGACAGAGCCTACGAGCAGTACTTC. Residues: CASSPARDRAYEQYF.

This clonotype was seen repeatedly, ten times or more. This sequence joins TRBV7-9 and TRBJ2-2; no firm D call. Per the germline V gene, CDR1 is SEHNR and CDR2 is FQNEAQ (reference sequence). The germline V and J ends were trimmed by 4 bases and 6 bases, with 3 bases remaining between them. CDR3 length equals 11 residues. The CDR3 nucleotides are TGTGCCAGCAGCTCGTCCGGGGAGCTGTTTTTT. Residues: CASSSSGELFF.

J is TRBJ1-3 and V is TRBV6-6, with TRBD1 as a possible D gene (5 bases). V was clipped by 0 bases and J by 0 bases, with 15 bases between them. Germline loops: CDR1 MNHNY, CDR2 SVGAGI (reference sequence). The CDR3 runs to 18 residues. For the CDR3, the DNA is TGTGCCAGCAGTTACTCGAGGCCCGGGACGAGCTCTGGAAACACCATATATTTT. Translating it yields CASSYSRPGTSSGNTIYF.